This T cell receptor beta chain was retrieved from a study of blood T cell repertoires in COVID-19. Looking at the study overall: Samples of COVID-19 (acute and convalescent) were obtained from the United States, Italy and Spain.

Repertoires were generated with immunoSEQ multiplex PCR, while TCRdb's copy carries only in-frame clones and drops some. This sample has approximately 210,000 clones, with approximately 82% found just once. CDR3 length: 10 residues. Per germline, CDR1 DFQATT and CDR2 SNEGSKA (reference sequence). About this clone: Germline is not matched at one junction end, which may reflect a read error.

The gene calls are TRBV20-1 and TRBJ1-2; tentatively, D is TRBD1 (6 bases). The sequenced material came from peripheral blood. The TCR originated in a woman between 65 and 79 years old with active or convalescent COVID-19. CDR3 coding DNA: TGCAGTGCCGCCAAGGACAGTCCCCCGTTC. Translating gives CSAAKDSPPF.